These T cell receptor beta chains were read from a single sample in a study of spatial heterogeneity in lung cancer. Via MiXCR, TCRdb re-called the 5' RACE reads, giving one row per CDR3 protein. This sample carries approximately 94,000 distinct CDR3 sequences, around 4.3% of them seen once, and the ten largest clones take 21%. The sample was lung tumor tissue, taken at surgery. The receptors stem from a male donor with early-stage non-small cell lung cancer. The CDR3 runs from the conserved cysteine through the conserved F or W. D genes are given only for firm matches. The size entry is marked missing in some rows and otherwise reads once, few, many or a size class.

V gene	clone size	J gene	D gene	CDR3 protein	CDR3 DNA
TRBV20-1	many	TRBJ1-5	.	CSYQVQPQHF	TGCAGTTACCAGGTTCAGCCCCAGCATTTT
TRBV7-6	many	TRBJ2-3	.	CASSSPLERTPDTQYF	TGTGCCAGCAGCTCCCCACTAGAACGGACTCCAGATACGCAGTATTTT
TRBV13	many	TRBJ2-3	TRBD2	CASSLLGGRTTDTQYF	TGTGCCAGCAGCTTACTTGGCGGGAGGACCACAGATACGCAGTATTTT
TRBV20-1	many	TRBJ2-1	.	CSARSGYGYNEQFF	TGCAGTGCTAGATCCGGGTACGGGTACAATGAGCAGTTCTTC
TRBV24-1	many	TRBJ1-1	.	CATSDSGLSYGAFF	TGTGCCACCAGTGATTCGGGCCTGAGTTATGGAGCTTTCTTT
TRBV13	many	TRBJ2-3	TRBD2	CASRAESALAGTPDTQYF	TGTGCCAGCAGGGCCGAATCCGCTTTAGCGGGGACTCCGGATACGCAGTATTTT
TRBV12-3/TRBV12-4	.	TRBJ1-2	.	CASSLRGTGGYTF	TGTGCCAGCAGTTTAAGGGGAACTGGCGGCTACACCTTC
TRBV6-1	few	TRBJ2-7	.	CASTRTGTSTGEQYF	TGTGCCAGCACCCGAACCGGGACATCAACAGGGGAGCAGTACTTC
TRBV11-2	many	TRBJ2-7	.	CASSPWFRVRSPQDEQYF	TGTGCCAGCAGCCCCTGGTTTCGTGTCCGCTCCCCCCAGGACGAGCAGTACTTC
TRBV6-5	many	TRBJ2-3	.	CASSYSRRGPDTQYF	TGTGCCAGCAGTTACTCGCGGAGGGGGCCAGATACGCAGTATTTT
TRBV7-9	many	TRBJ2-3	.	CAPGPRADTQYF	TGTGCCCCCGGACCCCGAGCAGATACGCAGTATTTT
TRBV2	many	TRBJ1-1	TRBD1	CASNPRGQGNTEAFF	TGTGCCAGCAACCCACGGGGACAGGGGAACACTGAAGCTTTCTTT
TRBV12-3/TRBV12-4	many	TRBJ2-2	TRBD2	CASTPGLADTGELFF	TGTGCCAGCACCCCGGGACTAGCGGACACCGGGGAGCTGTTTTTT
TRBV27	.	TRBJ2-5	.	CASSPGALGETQYF	TGTGCCAGCAGTCCCGGGGCCCTTGGAGAGACCCAGTACTTC
TRBV28	many	TRBJ2-7	.	CASHGRVRYEQYF	TGTGCCAGCCACGGCAGGGTGAGGTACGAGCAGTACTTC
TRBV18	many	TRBJ2-3	TRBD2	CASSREASGETDTQYF	TGTGCCAGCTCACGAGAGGCTAGCGGAGAGACAGATACGCAGTATTTT
TRBV11-2	many	TRBJ2-1	TRBD1	CASSLSGGSYNEQFF	TGTGCCAGCAGCTTATCAGGGGGCTCTTACAATGAGCAGTTCTTC
TRBV6-2/TRBV6-3	few	TRBJ1-2	.	CASSRQADGYTF	TGTGCCAGCAGTAGACAGGCAGATGGCTACACCTTC
TRBV18	few	TRBJ1-1	.	CASSPRSGANEAFF	TGTGCCAGCTCACCACGTTCAGGGGCAAACGAAGCTTTCTTT
TRBV19	.	TRBJ2-1	.	CASSILGPTHPNEQFF	TGTGCCAGTAGTATTTTGGGGCCTACCCATCCCAATGAGCAGTTCTTC
TRBV11-1	.	TRBJ2-1	.	CASSLVRGNEQFF	TGTGCCAGCAGCCTCGTTCGGGGCAATGAGCAGTTCTTC
TRBV4-1	many	TRBJ1-2	.	CASSLHAPSPYGYTF	TGCGCCAGCAGCCTACACGCACCCTCCCCCTATGGCTACACCTTC
TRBV27	many	TRBJ2-2	.	CASSYGGELFF	TGTGCCAGCAGTTACGGAGGGGAGCTGTTTTTT
TRBV29-1	many	TRBJ2-5	.	CSVLRGNEQETQYF	TGCAGCGTTCTGAGAGGTAATGAACAAGAGACCCAGTACTTC
TRBV28	many	TRBJ2-7	.	CASSTLYEQYF	TGTGCCAGCAGTACCCTCTACGAGCAGTACTTC
TRBV7-2	many	TRBJ2-5	.	CASSYRSQETQYF	TGTGCCAGCTCCTACAGGAGCCAAGAGACCCAGTACTTC
TRBV6-5	many	TRBJ1-6	.	CASCSQPSYNSPLHF	TGTGCCAGCTGCTCACAGCCCTCCTATAATTCACCCCTCCACTTT
TRBV5-6	.	TRBJ2-4	.	CASSIPLGHIQYF	TGTGCCAGCTCTATTCCCCTCGGGCACATTCAGTACTTC
TRBV5-1	many	TRBJ2-3	.	CASSADHTDTQYF	TGCGCCAGCAGCGCAGATCATACAGATACGCAGTATTTT
TRBV29-1	few	TRBJ1-2	.	CSVGLYPGYTF	TGCAGCGTGGGATTGTACCCTGGCTACACCTTC
TRBV4-1	many	TRBJ2-5	.	CASSQYPARQETQYF	TGCGCCAGCAGCCAATACCCAGCGCGTCAAGAGACCCAGTACTTC
TRBV3-1	many	TRBJ1-1	TRBD1	CASSHTGTGVTEAFF	TGTGCCAGCAGCCACACCGGGACAGGGGTAACTGAAGCTTTCTTT
TRBV24-1	few	TRBJ2-5	.	CATSQAGKETQYF	TGTGCCACCAGTCAAGCCGGCAAAGAGACCCAGTACTTC
TRBV13	many	TRBJ2-2	.	CASRTLRGHRELFF	TGTGCCAGCAGAACTCTCCGGGGGCACCGGGAGCTGTTTTTT